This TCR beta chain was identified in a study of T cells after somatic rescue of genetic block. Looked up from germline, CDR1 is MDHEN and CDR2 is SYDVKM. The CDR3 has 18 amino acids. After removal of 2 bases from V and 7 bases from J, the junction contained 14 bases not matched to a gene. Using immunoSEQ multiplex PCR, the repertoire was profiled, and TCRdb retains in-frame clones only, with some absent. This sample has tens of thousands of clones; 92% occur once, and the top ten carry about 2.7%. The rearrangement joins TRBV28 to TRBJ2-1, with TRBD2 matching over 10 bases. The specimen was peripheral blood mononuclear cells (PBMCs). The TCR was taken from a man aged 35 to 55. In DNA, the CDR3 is TGTGCCAGCAGTTTAAATCTCGGAGCGGGAGGGCCAGGAAATGAGCAGTTCTTC. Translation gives CASSLNLGAGGPGNEQFF.